This T cell receptor (beta chain) was captured by sequencing in a study of identical twins. V trimming: 6 bases; J trimming: 7 bases; junction bases outside the gene matches: 7. This CDR3 region has 14 residues. Germline CDR1 is MNHNS and CDR2 is SASEGT. Template switching added a universal primer site; cDNA carried unique molecular identifiers. TCRdb ran MiXCR on the 5' RACE reads and lists one entry per CDR3 protein. The sample carries 410,000 or so distinct CDR3 sequences, approximately 17% recorded once. Study results and limitations: Whereas memory repertoires showed no such difference, abundant cord blood beta clonotypes carried fewer insertions. Out-of-frame TCR alpha sharing in monozygotic twins exceeded recombination model predictions. In zero-insertion analyses, partial confounding could arise from invariant MAIT and iNKT cells.

Turning to this clonotype: As yet, its antigen is unknown.

The receptor's source is a man aged 45-65 years in good health. Sequenced material: naive T cells sorted from blood. The chain carries TRBV6-1 and TRBJ2-1; TRBD2 matches 9 bases. The chain's CDR3 is CASRIAGAGNEQFF. The CDR3 region has the DNA TGTGCCAGCAGAATAGCGGGAGCTGGGAATGAGCAGTTCTTC.